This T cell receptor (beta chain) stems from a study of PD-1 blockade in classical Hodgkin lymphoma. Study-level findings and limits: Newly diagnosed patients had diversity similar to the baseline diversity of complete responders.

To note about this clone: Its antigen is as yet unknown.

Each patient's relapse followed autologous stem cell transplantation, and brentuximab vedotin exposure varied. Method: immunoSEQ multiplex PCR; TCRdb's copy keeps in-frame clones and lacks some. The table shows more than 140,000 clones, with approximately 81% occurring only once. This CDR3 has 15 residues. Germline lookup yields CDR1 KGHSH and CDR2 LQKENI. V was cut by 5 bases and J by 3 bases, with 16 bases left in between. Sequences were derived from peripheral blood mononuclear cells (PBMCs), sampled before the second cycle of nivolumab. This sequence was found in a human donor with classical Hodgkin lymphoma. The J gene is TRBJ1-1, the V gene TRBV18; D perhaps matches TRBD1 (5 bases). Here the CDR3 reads CASSVTDATYTEAFF. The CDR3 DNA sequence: TGTGCCAGCTCAGTGACAGATGCTACTTACACTGAAGCTTTCTTT.